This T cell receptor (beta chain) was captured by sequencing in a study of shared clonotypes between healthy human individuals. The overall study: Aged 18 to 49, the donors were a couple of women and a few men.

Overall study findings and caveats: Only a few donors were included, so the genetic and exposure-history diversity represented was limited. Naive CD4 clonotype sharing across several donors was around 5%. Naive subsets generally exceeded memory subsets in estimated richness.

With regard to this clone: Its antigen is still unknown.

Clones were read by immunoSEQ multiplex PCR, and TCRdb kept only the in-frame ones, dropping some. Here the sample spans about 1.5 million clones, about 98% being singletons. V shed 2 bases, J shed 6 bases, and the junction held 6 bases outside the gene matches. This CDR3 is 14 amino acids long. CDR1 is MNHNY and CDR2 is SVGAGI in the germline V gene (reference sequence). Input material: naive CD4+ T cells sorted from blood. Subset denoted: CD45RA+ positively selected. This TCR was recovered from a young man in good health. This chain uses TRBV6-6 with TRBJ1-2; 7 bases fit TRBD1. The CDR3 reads CASSYPTGKDGYTF. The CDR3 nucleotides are TGTGCCAGCAGTTACCCGACAGGGAAAGATGGCTACACCTTC.